Presented here are 14 T cell receptor beta chains from one specimen sequenced in a study of CD8 T cells in Susac syndrome. When the RNA was reverse transcribed, random hexamers were used with an input of 0.5 to 1 ug. TCRdb passed the immunoSEQ multiplex PCR reads through MiXCR, listing each CDR3 protein once. The sample yields some 250,000 distinct CDR3 sequences, about 95% seen once. The sequenced material came from CD4+ T cells from PBMCs. These receptors all stem from a human donor with Susac syndrome.

The genes are TRBV20-1 and TRBJ2-4; 9 positions agree with TRBD1. Germline loops: CDR1 DFQATT, CDR2 SNEGSKA (reference sequence). The length of the CDR3 is 18 residues. Trimming at V came to 3 bases and at J to 2 bases, leaving 14 bases not matched to a gene. The CDR3 sequence: CSASGRSGTGSSKNIQYF. In DNA, the CDR3 is TGCAGTGCTAGTGGGCGCTCCGGGACAGGGAGTTCCAAAAACATTCAGTACTTC.

Note on this clonotype: The CDR3 end shows no conserved phenylalanine or tryptophan, and so a read error is likely. It is unclear where the CDR3 begins or ends on the DNA, so no DNA is shown, and the CDR3 is as TCRdb lists it. The chain employs TRBV2 and TRBJ2-1; the DNA was not used to check the table's D call, TRBD1. Per germline, CDR1 SNHLY and CDR2 FYNNEI. The length of the CDR3 is 13 amino acids, counting both ends. The CDR3 loop reads CASIRTESRDSSL.

The chain carries TRBV28 and TRBJ2-1, with TRBD1 matching 10 bases. The CDR3 length is 15 residues. The trim removed 10 bases at V and 2 bases at J, leaving 8 bases unmatched. Germline-derived CDR1 and CDR2 are MDHEN and SYDVKM. In DNA, the CDR3 is TGTGCCATCATCACCGGGACAGGGGCCTACAATGAGCAGTTCTTC. Protein sequence: CAIITGTGAYNEQFF.

This chain uses TRBV9 with TRBJ2-7; no definite D call. The CDR3 extends over 13 amino acids. Deletions cut 7 bases from V and 7 bases from J, with 18 bases between. Germline V gene sequence: CDR1 SGDLS, CDR2 YYNGEE. In DNA, the CDR3 is TGTGCCAGCGGAAAGCGCCTATCCGGGGAGCAGTACTTC. It codes for CASGKRLSGEQYF. The full variable domain, with the rest looked up from reference TRBV9 and TRBJ2-7, is DSGVTQTPKHLITATGQRVTLRCSPRSGDLSVYWYQQSLDQGLQFLIQYYNGEERAKGNILERFSAQQFPDLHSELNLSSLELGDSALYFCASGKRLSGEQYFGPGTRLTVT.

The V gene is TRBV29-1, the J gene TRBJ1-1; TRBD1 might be the D (6 bases). The V gene's germline CDR1 is SQVTM and CDR2 ANQGSEA. The CDR3 runs 14 residues. Trimming left V 3 bases short and J 5 bases short, with 16 bases between. CDR3 protein: CSVDRQGIGTEAFF. The DNA of the CDR3 is TGCAGCGTTGATCGTCAGGGGATTGGAACTGAAGCTTTCTTT.

V is TRBV29-1 and J is TRBJ2-7; 8 bases match TRBD2. Per germline, CDR1 SQVTM and CDR2 ANQGSEA. V lost 6 bases to trimming and J lost 2 bases; unmatched junction nucleotides: 6. The CDR3 has 13 amino acids. The CDR3 bases are TGCAGCGTCATAAGCGGGAGTCCCTACGAGCAGTACTTC. This codes for CSVISGSPYEQYF.

The rearrangement links TRBV20-1 to TRBJ1-4, with D maybe TRBD1 (5 bases). The CDR3 consists of 15 residues. V was pared by 2 bases and J by 4 bases, with 14 bases between. Per germline, CDR1 DFQATT and CDR2 SNEGSKA (reference sequence). The CDR3 coding sequence is TGCAGTGCTAGAAGTCGCAGGGACGATAATGAAAAACTGTTTTTT. This gives the protein CSARSRRDDNEKLFF.

This chain uses TRBV27 with TRBJ2-5, with 7 nucleotides matching TRBD2. J lost 1 base, V lost 8 bases, and 10 bases had no gene match. Germline CDR1 and CDR2: MNHEY and SMNVEV (reference sequence). This CDR3 contains 15 residues. DNA of the CDR3: TGTGCCAGCCGGGGAAGCGGGACCCCCCAAGAGACCCAGTACTTC. Amino acids: CASRGSGTPQETQYF.

This clonotype was found once. The CDR3 region is CASSYQGLVSQYF. The CDR3, as DNA: TGTGCCAGCAGTTACCAGGGATTGGTTTCGCAGTATTTT. The rearrangement links TRBV6-2 or TRBV6-3 to TRBJ2-3; possibly TRBD1 for D (5 bases). The V gene's germline CDR1 is MNHEY and CDR2 SVGEGT. This CDR3 region has 13 residues. V was trimmed by 2 bases and J by 10 bases, leaving 13 bases between them.

This CDR3 is CATSRGSNQPQHF. The CDR3 region has the DNA TGTGCCACCAGCAGAGGTAGCAATCAGCCCCAGCATTTT. The V gene is TRBV15, the J gene TRBJ1-5; D is unresolved. Trimming took 1 base from V and 0 from J, leaving 1 base between them. The CDR3 has 13 amino acids. Germline V gene sequence: CDR1 LNHNV, CDR2 YYDKDF (reference sequence).

The CDR3 sequence is CASLIDRTGISKDEQYF. In DNA form, the CDR3 reads TGTGCCAGCTTAATTGACAGGACAGGGATTTCTAAGGACGAGCAGTACTTC. The chain uses TRBV18 and TRBJ2-7; TRBD1 aligns across 8 bases. Trimming cost V 7 bases and J 5 bases; bases outside gene matches: 19. This CDR3 is 17 amino acids long. Looked up from germline, CDR1 is KGHSH and CDR2 is LQKENI.

The V and J genes are TRBV30 and TRBJ1-3; D is perhaps TRBD1 (5 bases). From germline, CDR1 is GTSNPN and CDR2 SVGIG (reference sequence). The CDR3 has 14 residues. Trimming left V 0 bases short and J 3 bases short, with 9 bases between. The CDR3 spells CAWSVGGGGNTIYF. In DNA form, the CDR3 reads TGTGCCTGGAGTGTTGGTGGGGGTGGAAACACCATATATTTT.

The genes are TRBV7-9 and TRBJ1-1, with a weak D call TRBD1 (6 bases). In germline, CDR1 is SEHNR, CDR2 FQNEAQ (reference sequence). Trimming removed 7 bases from V and 4 bases from J, with 16 bases in between. CDR3 length: 14 residues. In DNA form, the CDR3 reads TGTGCCAGCACCAAGAGGGGGGTGGGCACTGAAGCTTTCTTT. It codes for CASTKRGVGTEAFF. The variable domain in full, with the rest retrieved from reference TRBV7-9 and TRBJ1-1, is DTGVSQNPRHKITKRGQNVTFRCDPISEHNRLYWYRQTLGQGPEFLTYFQNEAQLEKSRLLSDRFSAERPKGSFSTLEIQRTEQGDSAMYLCASTKRGVGTEAFFGQGTRLTVV.

The rearrangement links TRBV5-1 to TRBJ2-2; D is possibly TRBD1 or TRBD2 (5 bases each). Trimming shortened V by 1 base and J by 4 bases, and 14 bases separated the two germline ends. Germline values: CDR1 SGHRS, CDR2 YFSETQ. There are 16 residues in the CDR3. The CDR3 protein is CASSLMRGLSTGELFF. CDR3 bases: TGCGCCAGCAGCTTGATGAGGGGTTTGAGCACCGGGGAGCTGTTTTTT.